These T cell receptor beta chains were read from a single sample in a study of a mutant IDH1 vaccine in newly diagnosed glioma. The repertoire was sequenced with immunoSEQ multiplex PCR; TCRdb's copy has only in-frame clones and lacks some. The repertoire holds about 32,000 clones, with approximately 78% as singletons. The antigens for these receptors are not known. The sequencing here drew on PBMCs, taken from a glioma patient whose treatment included an IDH1 peptide vaccine. These receptors were collected from a young man with glioma. Both conserved end residues are part of each CDR3. D genes are given only for firm matches. Clone size appears in some rows only: once, few, many, or a class for an expanded clone.

>14|.|TRBV14|TRBD2|TRBJ2-1
CATSRERGNNEQFF
TGTGCCACCTCGAGGGAGCGGGGGAACAATGAGCAGTTCTTC
>14|.|TRBV6-1|.|TRBJ2-7
CASSEVGRGYEQYF
TGTGCCAGCAGTGAAGTGGGGAGAGGCTACGAGCAGTACTTC
>13|.|TRBV7-2|.|TRBJ2-2
CASSRSDTGELFF
TGTGCCAGCAGCCGGAGCGATACCGGGGAGCTGTTTTTT
>13|.|TRBV30|TRBD1|TRBJ1-1
CAWRGQENTEAFF
TGTGCCTGGAGAGGACAGGAGAACACTGAAGCTTTCTTT
>13|.|TRBV6-4|.|TRBJ1-5
CASSRESNQPQHF
TGTGCCAGCAGCCGGGAGAGCAATCAGCCCCAGCATTTT
>13|once|TRBV29-1|.|TRBJ1-4
CSVEDRVKEKLFF
TGCAGCGTTGAAGACAGGGTGAAAGAAAAACTGTTTTTT
>14|.|TRBV2|.|TRBJ1-1
CASSEWGDNTEAFF
TGTGCCAGCAGTGAGTGGGGCGACAACACTGAAGCTTTCTTT
>14|.|TRBV30|.|TRBJ1-4
CAWSVETVNEKLFF
TGTGCCTGGAGTGTAGAAACAGTTAATGAAAAACTGTTTTTT
>14|.|TRBV28|.|TRBJ1-2
CASSPADSKYGYTF
TGTGCCAGCAGCCCTGCCGACAGCAAATATGGCTACACCTTC
>16|.|TRBV7-8|TRBD2|TRBJ2-7
CASSPTPSGSSYEQYF
TGTGCCAGCAGCCCCACGCCCAGCGGGAGCTCCTACGAGCAGTACTTC
>12|.|TRBV5-4|.|TRBJ1-1
CASSFVNTEAFF
TGTGCCAGCAGCTTCGTGAACACTGAAGCTTTCTTT
>13|few|TRBV19|.|TRBJ1-5
CASSRLIDQPQHF
TGTGCCAGTAGTAGGTTGATCGATCAGCCCCAGCATTTT
>16|.|TRBV18|TRBD1|TRBJ2-7
CASSPVGQAEPYPQDF
TGTGCCAGCTCACCGGTCGGACAGGCGGAGCCTTACCCCCAGGACTTC
>11|.|TRBV20-1|.|TRBJ2-5
CSAGRRETQYF
TGCAGTGCAGGTCGACGGGAGACCCAGTACTTC
>16|.|TRBV19|.|TRBJ1-5
CASSPFWADPNQPQHF
TGTGCCAGTAGCCCGTTTTGGGCGGACCCCAATCAGCCCCAGCATTTT
>16|.|TRBV7-9|TRBD2|TRBJ2-1
CASSLAPGLALGEQFF
TGTGCCAGCAGCTTAGCTCCGGGACTAGCTCTCGGCGAGCAGTTCTTC
>15|.|TRBV29-1|TRBD1|TRBJ1-1
CSAVAGGFSATEAFF
TGCAGCGCCGTCGCAGGGGGTTTCTCTGCCACTGAAGCTTTCTTT
>15|.|TRBV2|.|TRBJ1-1
CASSEVPGEATEAFF
TGTGCCAGCAGTGAAGTGCCAGGGGAGGCAACTGAAGCTTTCTTT